This T cell receptor (beta chain) was profiled in a study of early T cells in non-severe SARS-CoV-2 infection. Study-level points and caveats: The matching step, a VDJdb search, favored anti-spike CD8 responses and missed private and CD4 specificities.

The germline gives CDR1 SGHTA, CDR2 FQGNSA. The junction had 7 bases not matched to a gene; V was cut back by 2 bases and J by 5 bases. The length of the CDR3 is 15 residues. This clonotype was seen more than once but under ten times. Antigen unknown. TCRdb reprocessed the 5' RACE reads via MiXCR and lists one record per CDR3 protein. Of 85,000 to 90,000 distinct CDR3 sequences listed, roughly 14% are singletons. The genes are TRBV7-2 and TRBJ2-5; TRBD1 matches 8 bases. The clonotype comes from an adult who was a healthcare worker with PCR-confirmed SARS-CoV-2 infection or an uninfected control (not recorded which). The sequencing sample was made of whole blood. CDR3 sequence: CASSLNRGLLETQYF. The CDR3 bases are TGTGCCAGCAGCTTAAACAGGGGGTTACTGGAGACCCAGTACTTC.